What follows are 27 T cell receptor beta chains derived from one specimen sequenced in a study of somatic mutations in cytotoxic T cells in rheumatoid arthritis. This table comes from immunoSEQ multiplex PCR, and its TCRdb copy is limited to in-frame clones, with some not included. The data hold under 35,000 clones, with approximately 86% observed a single time. The sequenced material came from CD8+ T cells sorted from blood. These receptors were obtained from an adult with rheumatoid arthritis.

This sequence joins TRBV12-2 and TRBJ1-1; the DNA was not used to check the table's D call, TRBD1. TRBV12-2 is tagged as a pseudogene. This CDR3 is built from 17 residues. The CDR3 is CASRPTLADREITEAFF. Written as DNA, the CDR3 is TGTGCAAGTCGTCCTACACTTGCAGACAGGGAGATCACTGAAGCTTTCTTT.

CDR3 coding DNA: TGTGCCAGCAGCCAGCCTAGCGGCACAGATACGCAGTATTTT. Translated, it gives CASSQPSGTDTQYF. The J gene is TRBJ2-3, the V gene TRBV7-2; D possibly corresponds to TRBD2 (6 bases). Germline CDR1 and CDR2: SGHTA and FQGNSA. Trimming stripped 5 bases from V and 1 base from J, with 10 bases between. The CDR3 is made up of 14 amino acids.

This clone was observed once. The V gene is TRBV2, the J gene TRBJ2-3, with D possibly TRBD2 on 6 matching bases. The CDR3 is 14 residues long. Germline assignment: CDR1 SNHLY and CDR2 FYNNEI. V lost 6 bases to trimming and J lost 0 bases, with 10 bases between them. CDR3 region: CASSPGTSTDTQYF. CDR3 nucleotide sequence: TGTGCCAGCAGCCCCGGGACTAGCACAGATACGCAGTATTTT. The full variable domain, rest sourced from reference TRBV2 and TRBJ2-3, is EPEVTQTPSHQVTQMGQEVILRCVPISNHLYFYWYRQILGQKVEFLVSFYNNEISEKSEIFDDQFSVERPDGSNFTLKIRSTKLEDSAMYFCASSPGTSTDTQYFGPGTRLTVL.

J is TRBJ2-1 and V is TRBV14, with TRBD1 matching 9 bases. Germline V gene data show CDR1 as SGHDN and CDR2 as FVKESK. V lost 2 bases, J lost 6 bases, and 8 bases stayed unmatched. This CDR3 spans 16 amino acids. CDR3: CASSQIPGTGTNEQFF. As DNA, the CDR3 is TGTGCCAGCAGCCAAATCCCCGGGACAGGGACCAATGAGCAGTTCTTC. The entire variable domain, with the rest obtained from reference TRBV14 and TRBJ2-1, is as follows: EAGVTQFPSHSVIEKGQTVTLRCDPISGHDNLYWYRRVMGKEIKFLLHFVKESKQDESGMPNNRFLAERTGGTYSTLKVQPAELEDSGVYFCASSQIPGTGTNEQFFGPGTRLTVL.

The genes are TRBV9 and TRBJ2-2, with 11 bases identical to TRBD1. The V segment lost 3 bases and the J segment 4 bases; nucleotides outside the gene matches: 8. Germline CDR1 and CDR2: SGDLS and YYNGEE. This CDR3 has 17 amino acids. The CDR3 loop reads CASSASRTGGTTGELFF. Here the CDR3 DNA reads TGTGCCAGCAGCGCCTCCCGGACAGGGGGCACCACCGGGGAGCTGTTTTTT.

The J gene is TRBJ2-7, the V gene TRBV7-8; D is ambiguous. Between the trimmed V and J ends, which lost 5 bases and 1 base, there was a span of 6 bases. The CDR3 runs 12 residues. Looked up from germline, CDR1 is SGHVS and CDR2 is FQNEAQ. The CDR3 region has the DNA TGTGCCAGCAGCCCCGGGTCCTACGAGCAGTACTTC. Amino acid sequence: CASSPGSYEQYF.

The V gene is TRBV27, the J gene TRBJ1-6; D remains ambiguous. Trimming stripped 7 bases from V and 12 bases from J, with 13 bases between. Germline V lookup: CDR1 MNHEY, CDR2 SMNVEV (reference sequence). This CDR3 has 12 residues. For the CDR3, the DNA is TGTGCCAGCACCGTACTGGGTCAACCCCTCCACTTT. Amino acids: CASTVLGQPLHF.

The gene calls are TRBV7-7 and TRBJ2-2; maybe TRBD1 (6 bases). The CDR3 consists of 14 residues. The V end was cut by 9 bases, the J end by 0 bases, with 11 bases between. Germline CDR1 and CDR2: SSHAT and FNYEAQ (reference sequence). The CDR3 coding sequence is TGTGCCAGTAAACAGGGCGCGAACACCGGGGAGCTGTTTTTT. It encodes CASKQGANTGELFF.

In this sample, this clone turned up a few times. The rearrangement joins TRBV4-1 to TRBJ2-2; 7 nucleotides agree with TRBD2. Losses at the gene ends were 6 bases for V and 5 bases for J; bases not matched to a gene: 9. Germline CDR1 and CDR2: MGHRA and YSYEKL. This CDR3 is 15 amino acids long. The CDR3 nucleotides read TGCGCCAGCAGGTTAAGCGGGATGGGGACCGGGGAGCTGTTTTTT. Encoded protein: CASRLSGMGTGELFF.

This clone turned up a few times. The V and J genes are TRBV27 and TRBJ1-1, with D unclear. From germline, CDR1 is MNHEY and CDR2 SMNVEV (reference sequence). V was shortened by 5 bases and J by 5 bases, with 15 bases between the two germline ends. There are 14 residues in the CDR3. The CDR3 reads CASSPTMWRTEAFF. CDR3 DNA sequence: TGTGCCAGCAGTCCTACTATGTGGAGGACTGAAGCTTTCTTT.

V usage is TRBV6-1 and J usage is TRBJ2-7; no definite D call. Germline CDR1 MNHNS, CDR2 SASEGT. This CDR3 is 12 amino acids long. The V and J ends lost 3 bases and 2 bases respectively, with 5 bases between them. The CDR3 is CASSDSPYEQYF. Here the CDR3 DNA reads TGTGCCAGCAGTGATTCACCCTACGAGCAGTACTTC.

This clone is termed medium-sized. V is TRBV30 and J is TRBJ1-6; no reliable D call. In germline, CDR1 is GTSNPN, CDR2 SVGIG (reference sequence). The length of the CDR3 is 11 residues. The V end was cut by 2 bases, the J end by 11 bases, with 7 bases between. The CDR3 region is CAWSQSTPLHF. The CDR3 DNA reads as TGTGCCTGGAGTCAAAGTACACCCCTCCACTTT. Drawing the rest from reference TRBV30 and TRBJ1-6, the complete variable domain is SQTIHQWPATLVQPVGSPLSLECTVEGTSNPNLYWYRQAAGRGLQLLFYSVGIGQISSEVPQNLSASRPQDRQFILSSKKLLLSDSGFYLCAWSQSTPLHFGNGTRLTVT.

CDR3: CASSPLGRAKVSHSSYNEQFF. In DNA, the CDR3 is TGTGCCAGCAGCCCCCTGGGGCGAGCGAAAGTCTCTCATTCCTCCTACAATGAGCAGTTCTTC. The rearrangement joins TRBV21-1 to TRBJ2-1; no check of the table's D call, TRBD1, against the DNA was made. TRBV21-1 is marked as a pseudogene. This CDR3 has 21 amino acids.

This chain links TRBV7-9 with TRBJ2-5, with 10 bases aligning to TRBD1. The CDR3 is 16 amino acids. CDR1 is SEHNR and CDR2 is FQNEAQ in the germline V gene (reference sequence). V shed 4 bases, J shed 5 bases, and the junction held 10 bases outside the gene matches. The CDR3 DNA is TGTGCCAGCAGCTCCCGCGACGGGACAGGGGATGAGACCCAGTACTTC. It is translated as CASSSRDGTGDETQYF.

The V gene is TRBV4-1, the J gene TRBJ1-1; the D is unclear. V was trimmed by 5 bases and J by 0 bases, leaving 4 bases between them. This CDR3 spans 12 amino acids. CDR1 is MGHRA, CDR2 YSYEKL, per germline. The CDR3 protein is CASSAMNTEAFF. The CDR3 coding sequence is TGCGCCAGCAGCGCGATGAACACTGAAGCTTTCTTT.

The rearrangement uses TRBV9 and TRBJ2-5; TRBD2 might be the D (6 bases). V gave up 0 bases and J gave up 5 bases, with 11 bases separating them. Germline V CDR1 and CDR2: SGDLS, YYNGEE. This CDR3 spans 14 amino acids. The CDR3 protein is CASSVAGGVETQYF. CDR3 nucleotide sequence: TGTGCCAGCAGCGTAGCTGGAGGGGTTGAGACCCAGTACTTC.

This chain connects TRBV9 to TRBJ2-1; D possibly uses TRBD1 or TRBD2 (5 bases each). This CDR3 region has 13 residues. Germline V lookup: CDR1 SGDLS, CDR2 YYNGEE. Trimming cost V 4 bases and J 8 bases, with 13 bases left between them. The CDR3 DNA reads as TGTGCCAGCAGCTCCGGCCCGGGGCATGAGCAGTTCTTC. Amino acid sequence: CASSSGPGHEQFF.

V and J are TRBV29-1 and TRBJ1-1, with a weak D call TRBD1 (5 bases). Trimming took off 5 bases at V and 14 bases at J, with 21 bases between the two ends. Germline CDR1 and CDR2: SQVTM and ANQGSEA. There are 12 residues in the CDR3. The CDR3: CSVPTGTLGTFF. CDR3 nucleotide sequence: TGCAGCGTTCCAACCGGGACCCTAGGTACGTTCTTT.

The chain is built from TRBV7-2 and TRBJ2-5; D may be TRBD2 (5 bases). The germline V gene encodes CDR1 SGHTA and CDR2 FQGNSA. The V gene lost 1 base and the J gene lost 0 bases, with 18 bases spanning the gap. CDR3 length: 18 amino acids. Here the CDR3 DNA reads TGTGCCAGCAGCTTAGGAGTGGGGTTTAGCGCGTACCAAGAGACCCAGTACTTC. Translation gives CASSLGVGFSAYQETQYF.

The J gene is TRBJ1-1, the V gene TRBV11-2, with TRBD1 as a possible D gene (6 bases). The CDR3 length is 14 residues. V was trimmed by 4 bases and J by 0 bases, leaving 9 bases between them. Germline V gene sequence: CDR1 SGHAT, CDR2 FQNNGV. CDR3 protein: CASSYGQMNTEAFF. CDR3 coding DNA: TGTGCCAGCAGCTACGGACAGATGAACACTGAAGCTTTCTTT.

The gene calls are TRBV7-2 and TRBJ1-5; D might be TRBD1 (6 bases). The CDR3 covers 12 residues. Germline CDR1 is SGHTA and CDR2 is FQGNSA. V was cut by 5 bases and J by 7 bases, with 9 bases left in between. CDR3 DNA: TGTGCCAGCAGCGAGGACAGCCAGCCCCAGCATTTT. Translated: CASSEDSQPQHF.

The rearrangement uses TRBV5-1 and TRBJ2-1; 7 nucleotides agree with TRBD2. Germline CDR1 is SGHRS and CDR2 is YFSETQ. The length of the CDR3 is 15 residues. V lost 6 bases, J lost 4 bases, and 10 bases stayed unmatched. The CDR3 loop is CASTETSPIYNEQFF. CDR3 in DNA: TGCGCCAGCACCGAGACTAGCCCGATATACAATGAGCAGTTCTTC.

This chain connects TRBV28 to TRBJ2-5; 8 bases match TRBD2. CDR3 size: 15 residues. Germline-derived CDR1 and CDR2 are MDHEN and SYDVKM. Germline trimming cut 3 bases from V and 4 bases from J; bases unmatched to any gene: 7. The CDR3 reads CASSFGGAGAETQYF. In nucleotides, the CDR3 is TGTGCCAGCAGTTTTGGGGGAGCGGGGGCAGAGACCCAGTACTTC.

V and J are TRBV14 and TRBJ1-2; D uncertain. Per germline, CDR1 SGHDN and CDR2 FVKESK. V gave up 2 bases and J gave up 4 bases, with 8 bases separating them. This CDR3 is 13 amino acids long. The CDR3 region is CASSQYQSYGYTF. The CDR3 nucleotides are TGTGCCAGCAGCCAATATCAGAGCTATGGCTACACCTTC.

This rearrangement joins TRBV4-3 to TRBJ2-3, with TRBD2 matching 10 bases. The CDR3 is 15 residues long. Germline lookup yields CDR1 LGHNA and CDR2 YSLEER. The trim removed 6 bases at V and 1 base at J, leaving 4 bases unmatched. CDR3 coding DNA: TGCGCCAGCAGTCGTACTAGCGGGGGCACAGATACGCAGTATTTT. This translates into CASSRTSGGTDTQYF.

This clone was observed a handful of times. The chain joins TRBV4-1 to TRBJ2-2; TRBD2 aligns across 10 bases. Per the germline V gene, CDR1 is MGHRA and CDR2 is YSYEKL. V was clipped by 5 bases and J by 9 bases; unmatched bases: 6. The CDR3 is 14 amino acids. DNA of the CDR3: TGCGCCAGCAGCGGACTAGCGGACGAACGGGAGCTGTTTTTT. Its protein product is CASSGLADERELFF.

V gene TRBV6-5 combines with J gene TRBJ2-1; 12 bases match TRBD2. The germline V gene encodes CDR1 MNHEY and CDR2 SVGAGI. The CDR3 extends over 16 amino acids. Germline trimming cut 4 bases from V and 5 bases from J; bases unmatched to any gene: 6. In nucleotides, the CDR3 is TGTGCCAGCAGTTTTCTAACTAGCGGGGGGAACAATGAGCAGTTCTTC. This translates into CASSFLTSGGNNEQFF.